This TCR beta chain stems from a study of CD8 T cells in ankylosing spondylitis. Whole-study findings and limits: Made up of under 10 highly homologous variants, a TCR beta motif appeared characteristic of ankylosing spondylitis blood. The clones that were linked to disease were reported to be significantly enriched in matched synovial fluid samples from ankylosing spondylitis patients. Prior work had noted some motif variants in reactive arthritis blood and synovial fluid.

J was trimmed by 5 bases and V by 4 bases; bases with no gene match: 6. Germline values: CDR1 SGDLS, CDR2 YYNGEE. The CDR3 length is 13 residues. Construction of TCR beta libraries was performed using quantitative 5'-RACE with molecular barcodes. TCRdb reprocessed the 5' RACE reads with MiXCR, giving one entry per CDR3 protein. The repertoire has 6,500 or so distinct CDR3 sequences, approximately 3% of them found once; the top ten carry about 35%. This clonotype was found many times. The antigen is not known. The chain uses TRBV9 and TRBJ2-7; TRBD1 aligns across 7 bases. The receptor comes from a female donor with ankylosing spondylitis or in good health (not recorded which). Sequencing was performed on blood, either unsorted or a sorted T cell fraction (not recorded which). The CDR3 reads CASSTDRVHEQYF. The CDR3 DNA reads TGTGCCAGCAGCACAGACAGGGTCCACGAGCAGTACTTC.